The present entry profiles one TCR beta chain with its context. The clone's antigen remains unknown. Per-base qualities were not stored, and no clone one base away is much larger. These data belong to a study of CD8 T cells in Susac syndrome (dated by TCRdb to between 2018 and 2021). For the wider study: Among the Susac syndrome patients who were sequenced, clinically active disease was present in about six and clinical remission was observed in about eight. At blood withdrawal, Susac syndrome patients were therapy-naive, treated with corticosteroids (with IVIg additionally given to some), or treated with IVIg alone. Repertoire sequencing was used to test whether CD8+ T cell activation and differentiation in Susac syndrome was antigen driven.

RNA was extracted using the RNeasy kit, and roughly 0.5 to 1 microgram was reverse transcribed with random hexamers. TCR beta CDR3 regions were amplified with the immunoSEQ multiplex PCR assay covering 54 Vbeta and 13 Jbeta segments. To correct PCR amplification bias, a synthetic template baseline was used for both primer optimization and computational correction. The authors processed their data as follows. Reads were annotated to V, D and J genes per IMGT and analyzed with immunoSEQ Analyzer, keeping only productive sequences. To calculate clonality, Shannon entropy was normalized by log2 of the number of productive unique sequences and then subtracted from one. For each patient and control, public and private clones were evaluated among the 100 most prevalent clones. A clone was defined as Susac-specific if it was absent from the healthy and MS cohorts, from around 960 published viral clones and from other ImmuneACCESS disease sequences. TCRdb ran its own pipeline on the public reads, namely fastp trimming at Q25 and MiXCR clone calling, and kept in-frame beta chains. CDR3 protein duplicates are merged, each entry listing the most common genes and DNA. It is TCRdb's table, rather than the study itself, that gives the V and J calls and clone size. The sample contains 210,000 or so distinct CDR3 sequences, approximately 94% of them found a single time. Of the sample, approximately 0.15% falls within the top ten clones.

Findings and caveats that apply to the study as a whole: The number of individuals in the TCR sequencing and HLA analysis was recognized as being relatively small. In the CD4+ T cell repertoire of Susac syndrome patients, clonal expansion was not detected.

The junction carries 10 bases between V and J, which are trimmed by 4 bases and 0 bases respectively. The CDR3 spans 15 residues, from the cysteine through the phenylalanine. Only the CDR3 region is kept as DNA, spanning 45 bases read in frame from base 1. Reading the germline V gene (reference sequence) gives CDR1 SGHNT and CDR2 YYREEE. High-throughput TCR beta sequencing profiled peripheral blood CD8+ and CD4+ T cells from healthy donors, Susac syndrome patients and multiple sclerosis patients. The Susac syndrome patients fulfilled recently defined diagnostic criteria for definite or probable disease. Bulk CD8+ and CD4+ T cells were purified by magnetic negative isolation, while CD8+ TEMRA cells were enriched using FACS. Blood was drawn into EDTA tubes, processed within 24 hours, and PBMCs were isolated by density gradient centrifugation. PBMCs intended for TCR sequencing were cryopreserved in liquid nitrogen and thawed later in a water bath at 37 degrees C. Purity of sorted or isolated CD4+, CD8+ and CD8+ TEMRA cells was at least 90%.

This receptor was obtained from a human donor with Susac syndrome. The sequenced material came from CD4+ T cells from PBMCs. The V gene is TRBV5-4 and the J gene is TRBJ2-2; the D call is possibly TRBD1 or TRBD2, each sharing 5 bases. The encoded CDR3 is CASSRGTPNTGELFF. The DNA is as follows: TGTGCCAGCAGCCGAGGGACGCCGAACACCGGGGAGCTGTTTTTT.